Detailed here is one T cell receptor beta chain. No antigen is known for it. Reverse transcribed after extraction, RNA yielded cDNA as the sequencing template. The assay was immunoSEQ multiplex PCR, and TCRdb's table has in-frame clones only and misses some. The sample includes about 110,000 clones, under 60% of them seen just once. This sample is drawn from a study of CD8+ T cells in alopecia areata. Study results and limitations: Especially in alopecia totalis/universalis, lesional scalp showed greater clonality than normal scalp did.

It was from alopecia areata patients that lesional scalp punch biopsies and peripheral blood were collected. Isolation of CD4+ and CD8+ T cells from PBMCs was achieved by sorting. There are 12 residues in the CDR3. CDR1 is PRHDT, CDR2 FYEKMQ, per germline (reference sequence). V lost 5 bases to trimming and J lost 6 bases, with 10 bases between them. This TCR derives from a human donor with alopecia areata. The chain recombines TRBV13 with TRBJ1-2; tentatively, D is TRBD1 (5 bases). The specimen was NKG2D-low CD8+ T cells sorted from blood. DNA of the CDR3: TGTGCCAGCAGCACCCAGGGAGATGGCTACACCTTC. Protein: CASSTQGDGYTF.